Following are 4 T cell receptor beta chains from one sample sequenced in a study of T cell changes during pregnancy in multiple sclerosis. Clones were read by immunoSEQ multiplex PCR, and TCRdb kept only the in-frame ones, dropping some. The top ten hold 3% to 3.5% of the sample, which has roughly 53,000 clones, more than 90% seen once. The sequences come from CD8+ T cells from peripheral blood mononuclear cells, collected before pregnancy. These receptors were collected from a female donor with multiple sclerosis, enrolled in a pregnancy study.

Concerning this clone: A junction end diverges from the germline sequence, so it may reflect a read error. This chain connects TRBV5-6 to TRBJ2-7; D may be TRBD2 (7 bases). The CDR3 is 16 amino acids. Germline V gene lookup returns CDR1 SGHDT and CDR2 YYEEEE. The DNA of the CDR3 is TGTGCCAGCAGCTTTTTTGGCGGGGGCCAATCCTACGGGCAGTACTTC. Residues: CASSFFGGGQSYGQYF.

This chain joins TRBV27 and TRBJ1-1; maybe TRBD1 (5 bases). The CDR3 length is 13 residues. Trimming removed 6 bases at V and 6 bases at J, with 14 bases between. Germline V lookup: CDR1 MNHEY, CDR2 SMNVEV (reference sequence). In DNA form, the CDR3 reads TGTGCCAGCAGGATTTTAGACAGTTCTGAAGCTTTCTTT. Residues: CASRILDSSEAFF.

In this sample, this clone turned up once. This chain uses TRBV12-5 with TRBJ1-2; possibly TRBD1 for D (5 bases). Germline V lookup: CDR1 LGHNT, CDR2 FRNRAP. CDR3 length: 12 amino acids. The V gene lost 3 bases and the J gene lost 6 bases, with 8 bases spanning the gap. DNA for the CDR3: TGTGCTAGTGGTTTTGGGGCAGATGGCTACACCTTC. Its protein is CASGFGADGYTF.

This rearrangement joins TRBV15 to TRBJ1-1; weak D call: TRBD1 (5 bases). CDR3 length equals 12 residues. CDR1 and CDR2 (germline): LNHNV, YYDKDF (reference sequence). The V end lost 5 bases, the J end lost 5 bases, and 9 bases lay between the germline ends. The CDR3 is CATSPGRTEAFF. CDR3 coding DNA: TGTGCCACCAGCCCAGGGCGGACTGAAGCTTTCTTT.